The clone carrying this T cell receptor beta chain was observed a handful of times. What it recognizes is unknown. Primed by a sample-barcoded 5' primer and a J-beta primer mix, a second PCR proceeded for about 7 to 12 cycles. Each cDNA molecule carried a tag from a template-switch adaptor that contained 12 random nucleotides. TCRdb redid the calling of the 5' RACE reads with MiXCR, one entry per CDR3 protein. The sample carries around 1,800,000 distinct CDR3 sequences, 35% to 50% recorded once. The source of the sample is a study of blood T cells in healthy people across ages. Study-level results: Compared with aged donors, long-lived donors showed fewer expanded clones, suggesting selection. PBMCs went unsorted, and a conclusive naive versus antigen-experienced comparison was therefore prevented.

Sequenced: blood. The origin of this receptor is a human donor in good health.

CDR3 region: CAISESRGDLNSPLHF. The CDR3 DNA is TGTGCCATCAGTGAGTCAAGAGGGGACCTTAATTCACCCCTCCACTTT. The chain links TRBV10-3 to TRBJ1-6; tentative D call: TRBD1 (5 bases). The V end was cut by 0 bases, the J end by 6 bases, with 12 bases between. There are 16 residues in the CDR3. The germline V gene encodes CDR1 ENHRY and CDR2 SYGVKD.